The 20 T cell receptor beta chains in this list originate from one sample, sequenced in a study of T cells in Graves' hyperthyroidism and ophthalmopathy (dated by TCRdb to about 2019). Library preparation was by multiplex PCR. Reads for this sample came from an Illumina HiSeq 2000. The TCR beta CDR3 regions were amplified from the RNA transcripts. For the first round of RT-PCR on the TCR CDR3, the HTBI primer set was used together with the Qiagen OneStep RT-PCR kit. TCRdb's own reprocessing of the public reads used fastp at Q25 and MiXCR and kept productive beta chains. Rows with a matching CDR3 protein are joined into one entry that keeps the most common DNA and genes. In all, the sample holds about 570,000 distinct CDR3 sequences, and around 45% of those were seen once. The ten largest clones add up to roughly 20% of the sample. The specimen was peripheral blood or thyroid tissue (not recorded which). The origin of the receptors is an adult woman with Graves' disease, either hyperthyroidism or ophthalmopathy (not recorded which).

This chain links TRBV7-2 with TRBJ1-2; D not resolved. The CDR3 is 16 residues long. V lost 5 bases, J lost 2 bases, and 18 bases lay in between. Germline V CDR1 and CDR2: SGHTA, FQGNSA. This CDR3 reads CASSPLFAGLNYGYTF. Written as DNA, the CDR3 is TGTGCCAGCAGCCCCTTATTCGCGGGATTGAACTATGGCTACACCTTC.

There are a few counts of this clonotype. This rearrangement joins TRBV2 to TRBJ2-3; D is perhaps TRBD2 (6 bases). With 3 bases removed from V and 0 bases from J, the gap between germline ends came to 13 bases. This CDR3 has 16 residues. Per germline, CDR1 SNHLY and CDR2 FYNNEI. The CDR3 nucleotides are TGTGCCAGCAGTGATGGGAGGCTGCTTAGCACAGATACGCAGTATTTT. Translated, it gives CASSDGRLLSTDTQYF.

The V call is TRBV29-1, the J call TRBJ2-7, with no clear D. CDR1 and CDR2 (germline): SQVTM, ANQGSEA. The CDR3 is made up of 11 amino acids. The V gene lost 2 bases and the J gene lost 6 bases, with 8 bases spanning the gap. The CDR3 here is CSVELNTEQYF. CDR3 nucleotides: TGCAGCGTTGAACTCAACACCGAGCAGTACTTC.

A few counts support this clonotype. The CDR3 bases are TGTGCCACCAGCCGGGATCACAATCAGCCCCAGCATTTT. This codes for CATSRDHNQPQHF. V usage is TRBV24-1 and J usage is TRBJ1-5; D remains ambiguous. The CDR3 has 13 amino acids. Germline V gene data show CDR1 as KGHDR and CDR2 as SFDVKD. V was clipped by 7 bases and J by 3 bases, with 9 bases between them.

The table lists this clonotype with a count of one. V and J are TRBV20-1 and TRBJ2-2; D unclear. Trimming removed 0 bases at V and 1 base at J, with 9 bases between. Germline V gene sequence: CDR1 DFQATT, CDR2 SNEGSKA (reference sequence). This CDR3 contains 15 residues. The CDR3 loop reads CSARDRVVNTGELFF. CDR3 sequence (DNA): TGCAGTGCTAGAGATCGGGTTGTGAACACCGGGGAGCTGTTTTTT.

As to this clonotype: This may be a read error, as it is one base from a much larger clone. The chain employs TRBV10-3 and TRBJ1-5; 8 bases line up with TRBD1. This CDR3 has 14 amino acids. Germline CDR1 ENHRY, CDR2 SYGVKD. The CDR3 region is CASSGDRLVQPQHF. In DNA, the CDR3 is TGTGCCAGCAGTGGGGACAGGTTGGTTCAGCCCCAGCATTTT.

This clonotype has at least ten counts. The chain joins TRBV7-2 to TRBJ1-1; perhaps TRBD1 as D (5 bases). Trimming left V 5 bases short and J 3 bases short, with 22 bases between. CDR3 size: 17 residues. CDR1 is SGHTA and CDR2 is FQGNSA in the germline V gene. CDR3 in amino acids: CASSPQRGTRGDTEAFF. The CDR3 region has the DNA TGTGCCAGCAGCCCTCAGAGGGGCACCCGGGGGGACACTGAAGCTTTCTTT.

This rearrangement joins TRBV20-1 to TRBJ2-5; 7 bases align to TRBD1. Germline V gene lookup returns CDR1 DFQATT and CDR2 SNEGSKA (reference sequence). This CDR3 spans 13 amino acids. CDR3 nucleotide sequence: TGCAGCAGCCAATGGGACAGCCAGGAGACCCAGTACTTC. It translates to CSSQWDSQETQYF.

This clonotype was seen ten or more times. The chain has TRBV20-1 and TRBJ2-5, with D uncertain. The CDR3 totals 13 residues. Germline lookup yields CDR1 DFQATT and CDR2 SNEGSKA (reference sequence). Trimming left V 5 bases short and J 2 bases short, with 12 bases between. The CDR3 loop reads CSAPRRMQETQYF. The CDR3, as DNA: TGCAGTGCTCCACGGCGGATGCAAGAGACCCAGTACTTC.

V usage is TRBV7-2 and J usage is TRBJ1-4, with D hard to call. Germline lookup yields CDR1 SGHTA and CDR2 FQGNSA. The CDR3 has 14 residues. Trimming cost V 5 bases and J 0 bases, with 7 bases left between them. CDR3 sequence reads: CASSLLTTNEKLFF. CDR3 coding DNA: TGTGCCAGCAGCCTGTTGACAACTAATGAAAAACTGTTTTTT.

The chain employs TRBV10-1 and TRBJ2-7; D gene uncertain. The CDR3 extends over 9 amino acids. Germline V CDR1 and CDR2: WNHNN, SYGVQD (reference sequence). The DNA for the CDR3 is TGCGCGGACTCCTACGAGCAGTACTTC. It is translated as CADSYEQYF.

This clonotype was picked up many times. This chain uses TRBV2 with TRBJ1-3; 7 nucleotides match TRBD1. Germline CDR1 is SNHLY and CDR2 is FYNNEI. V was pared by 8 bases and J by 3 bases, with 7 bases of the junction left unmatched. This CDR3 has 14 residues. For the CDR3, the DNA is TGTGCCAGCCTACAGGGGAGGAGTGGAAACACCATATATTTT. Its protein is CASLQGRSGNTIYF.

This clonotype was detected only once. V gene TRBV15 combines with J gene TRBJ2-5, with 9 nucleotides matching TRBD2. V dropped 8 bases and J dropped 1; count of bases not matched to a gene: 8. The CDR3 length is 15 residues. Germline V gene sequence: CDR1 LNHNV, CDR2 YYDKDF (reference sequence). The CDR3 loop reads CATGDSGSAQETQYF. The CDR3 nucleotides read TGTGCCACCGGGGATAGCGGGAGCGCCCAAGAGACCCAGTACTTC.

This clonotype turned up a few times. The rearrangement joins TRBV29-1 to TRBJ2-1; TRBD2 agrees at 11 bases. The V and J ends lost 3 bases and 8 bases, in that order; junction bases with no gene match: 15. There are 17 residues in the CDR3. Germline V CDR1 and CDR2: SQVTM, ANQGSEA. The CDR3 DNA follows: TGCAGCGTTGATTCGATGTTAGCGGGAGGGGGTGAGGATGAGCAGTTCTTC. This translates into CSVDSMLAGGGEDEQFF.

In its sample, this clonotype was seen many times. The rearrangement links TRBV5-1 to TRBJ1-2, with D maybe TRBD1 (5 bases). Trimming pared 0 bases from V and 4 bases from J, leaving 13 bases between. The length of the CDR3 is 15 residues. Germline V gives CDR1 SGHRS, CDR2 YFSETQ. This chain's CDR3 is CASSLDRVGGYGYTF. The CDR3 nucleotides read TGCGCCAGCAGCTTGGATCGTGTGGGGGGCTATGGCTACACCTTC.

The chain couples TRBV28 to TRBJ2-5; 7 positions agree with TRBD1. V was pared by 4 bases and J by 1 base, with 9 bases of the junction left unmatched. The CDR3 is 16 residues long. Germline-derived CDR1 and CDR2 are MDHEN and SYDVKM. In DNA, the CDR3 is TGTGCCAGCAGTTCACCCGGGACAGCCGTCCAAGAGACCCAGTACTTC. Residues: CASSSPGTAVQETQYF.

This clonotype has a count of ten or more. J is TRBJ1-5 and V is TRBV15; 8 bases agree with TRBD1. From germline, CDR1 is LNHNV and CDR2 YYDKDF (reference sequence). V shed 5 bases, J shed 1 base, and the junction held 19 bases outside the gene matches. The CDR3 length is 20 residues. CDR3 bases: TGTGCCACCAGCTACTCCCGCCGGGCCAGGGGGCCTTGGAGCAATCAGCCCCAGCATTTT. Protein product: CATSYSRRARGPWSNQPQHF.

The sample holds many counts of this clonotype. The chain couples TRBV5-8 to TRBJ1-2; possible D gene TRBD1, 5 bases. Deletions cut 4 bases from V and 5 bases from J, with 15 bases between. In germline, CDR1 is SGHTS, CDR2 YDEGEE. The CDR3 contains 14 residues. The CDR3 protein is CASSGGTRGYGYTF. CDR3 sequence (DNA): TGTGCCAGCAGCGGGGGGACCAGAGGGTATGGCTACACCTTC.

CDR3: CASSLNRAGYFPGNTIYF. The DNA of the CDR3 is TGTGCCAGCAGCTTAAACCGCGCGGGCTACTTCCCTGGAAACACCATATATTTT. This chain joins TRBV9 and TRBJ1-3; D call uncertain. Germline V gene sequence: CDR1 SGDLS, CDR2 YYNGEE. This CDR3 spans 18 amino acids. Trimming removed 4 bases at V and 2 bases at J, with 22 bases between. The full variable domain, completed using reference TRBV9 and TRBJ1-3, is DSGVTQTPKHLITATGQRVTLRCSPRSGDLSVYWYQQSLDQGLQFLIQYYNGEERAKGNILERFSAQQFPDLHSELNLSSLELGDSALYFCASSLNRAGYFPGNTIYFGEGSWLTVV.

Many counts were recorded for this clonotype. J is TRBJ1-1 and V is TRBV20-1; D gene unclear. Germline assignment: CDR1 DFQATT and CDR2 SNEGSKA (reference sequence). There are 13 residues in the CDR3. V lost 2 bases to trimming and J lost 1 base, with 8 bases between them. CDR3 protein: CSARHSQNTEAFF. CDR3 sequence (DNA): TGCAGTGCTAGACACAGTCAGAACACTGAAGCTTTCTTT.